The 20 T cell receptor beta chains below come from one sample, sequenced in a study of T cell responses to AZD1222 COVID-19 vaccine. Here immunoSEQ multiplex PCR was the method, and the copy in TCRdb shows in-frame clones only, minus some. The data contain 110,000 to 150,000 clones, approximately 91% of them singletons. Material: peripheral blood, obtained 28 days after the second AZD1222 dose. Receptor source: an adult who received the AZD1222 COVID-19 vaccine.

This chain connects TRBV7-9 to TRBJ2-7; tentative D call: TRBD2 (5 bases). The CDR3 spans 15 residues. Germline V gives CDR1 SEHNR, CDR2 FQNEAQ (reference sequence). Between the trimmed V and J ends, which lost 1 base and 0 bases, there was a span of 10 bases. CDR3 region: CASSLVGRSSYEQYF. The CDR3 coding sequence is TGTGCCAGCAGCTTAGTGGGGAGAAGCTCCTACGAGCAGTACTTC.

The rearrangement links TRBV19 to TRBJ1-2; D is perhaps TRBD1 (6 bases). Germline values: CDR1 LNHDA, CDR2 SQIVND (reference sequence). Trimming took off 5 bases at V and 8 bases at J, with 15 bases between the two ends. This CDR3 has 13 residues. CDR3 sequence reads: CASSQQGGGGYTF. CDR3 bases: TGTGCCAGTAGTCAACAGGGAGGAGGAGGCTACACCTTC.

The J gene is TRBJ2-3, the V gene TRBV30, with D possibly TRBD1 on 6 matching bases. This CDR3 region has 12 residues. The germline V gene encodes CDR1 GTSNPN and CDR2 SVGIG (reference sequence). V was trimmed by 3 bases and J by 5 bases, leaving 9 bases between them. CDR3 in DNA: TGTGCCTGGAGCGGGACAAGAGATACGCAGTATTTT. Translating it yields CAWSGTRDTQYF.

CDR3 loop: CSVVSGSETQYF. The CDR3 nucleotides read TGCAGCGTGGTTAGCGGGAGTGAGACCCAGTACTTC. The rearrangement uses TRBV29-1 and TRBJ2-5; TRBD2 matches 9 bases. The V gene end was trimmed by 6 bases and the J gene end by 5 bases; junction bases not matched to a gene: 4. Germline V gives CDR1 SQVTM, CDR2 ANQGSEA. This CDR3 has 12 residues.

The V call is TRBV19, the J call TRBJ2-2; D not certain. V dropped 5 bases and J dropped 4 bases, with 20 bases sitting between them. This CDR3 is built from 17 residues. The V gene's germline CDR1 is LNHDA and CDR2 SQIVND (reference sequence). The CDR3 coding sequence is TGTGCCAGTAGTCCCTCAATAACCCTGGTCTTCACCGGGGAGCTGTTTTTT. Translation gives CASSPSITLVFTGELFF.

The chain carries TRBV5-8 and TRBJ2-7, with 8 bases matching TRBD1. CDR3 length: 17 amino acids. Germline CDR1 and CDR2: SGHTS and YDEGEE. V dropped 1 base and J dropped 7; count of bases not matched to a gene: 16. The CDR3 nucleotides are TGTGCCAGCAGCTTGTCGTTCGGACAGGGATTTGCCGGGGAGCAGTACTTC. Translation: CASSLSFGQGFAGEQYF. Looking up the rest from reference TRBV5-8 and TRBJ2-7 gives the full variable domain: EAGVTQSPTHLIKTRGQQATLRCSPISGHTSVYWYQQALGLGLQFLLWYDEGEERNRGNFPPRFSGRQFPNYSSELNVNALELEDSALYLCASSLSFGQGFAGEQYFGPGTRLTVT.

This rearrangement joins TRBV11-2 to TRBJ1-1; possibly TRBD1 for D (5 bases). The CDR3 is 14 amino acids. V was trimmed by 4 bases and J by 3 bases, leaving 12 bases between them. In germline, CDR1 is SGHAT, CDR2 FQNNGV. CDR3 nucleotide sequence: TGTGCCAGCAGCTCATACGTAGGGGACACTGAAGCTTTCTTT. Encoded protein: CASSSYVGDTEAFF.

This chain uses TRBV27 with TRBJ1-1; 7 bases are a match to TRBD1. The CDR3 is 14 amino acids. Trimming cost V 1 base and J 5 bases; bases outside gene matches: 4. Germline values: CDR1 MNHEY, CDR2 SMNVEV (reference sequence). The CDR3 coding sequence is TGTGCCAGCAGTTTATATCAGGGGGAAACTGAAGCTTTCTTT. Translated, it gives CASSLYQGETEAFF.

The CDR3 reads CASSLKEGTGGNEQFF. The CDR3 DNA reads TGTGCCAGCAGCTTAAAGGAGGGGACAGGGGGCAATGAGCAGTTCTTC. The chain employs TRBV7-8 and TRBJ2-1, with 11 bases lining up with TRBD1. CDR3 length: 16 residues. V lost 2 bases, J lost 6 bases, and 6 bases stayed unmatched. CDR1 is SGHVS, CDR2 FQNEAQ, per germline.

V is TRBV27 and J is TRBJ2-1; TRBD2 agrees at 14 bases. Germline V gene sequence: CDR1 MNHEY, CDR2 SMNVEV (reference sequence). This CDR3 comprises 15 residues. Losses at the gene ends were 8 bases for V and 3 bases for J; bases not matched to a gene: 3. The CDR3 reads CASAGLAGGYNEQFF. The CDR3 bases are TGTGCCAGCGCCGGACTAGCGGGGGGCTACAATGAGCAGTTCTTC.

V is TRBV6-6 and J is TRBJ2-2; 7 bases are a match to TRBD1. The CDR3 is 16 residues long. CDR1 is MNHNY and CDR2 is SVGAGI in the germline V gene (reference sequence). The J segment lost 6 bases and the V segment lost 5 bases, leaving 12 bases of the junction unmatched. CDR3 DNA: TGTGCCAGCAGTCCTCTTAAGACAGGGTCAGCCGGGGAGCTGTTTTTT. Translating gives CASSPLKTGSAGELFF.

The J gene is TRBJ2-5, the V gene TRBV7-9; TRBD1 agrees at 7 bases. The CDR3 is made up of 17 amino acids. Per germline, CDR1 SEHNR and CDR2 FQNEAQ (reference sequence). V was clipped by 5 bases and J by 2 bases; unmatched bases: 14. The CDR3 DNA sequence: TGTGCCAGCAGCCATCCGGGTTTCAGGGACAGTCAAGAGACCCAGTACTTC. It encodes CASSHPGFRDSQETQYF.

V and J are TRBV5-1 and TRBJ2-7; D remains ambiguous. Germline CDR1 reads SGHRS; CDR2 reads YFSETQ. V was clipped by 6 bases and J by 2 bases, with 12 bases between them. The CDR3 extends over 13 amino acids. For the CDR3, the DNA is TGCGCCAGCACCTCCCAGATTACCTACGAGCAGTACTTC. This sequence encodes CASTSQITYEQYF.

The J gene is TRBJ2-1, the V gene TRBV13; D remains unclear. Germline CDR1 reads PRHDT; CDR2 reads FYEKMQ (reference sequence). V shed 2 bases and J shed 7 bases, with 6 bases lying between them. The CDR3 sequence is 12 residues long. CDR3 coding DNA: TGTGCCAGCAGCTTAAGGCTAAATGAGCAGTTCTTC. Amino acid sequence: CASSLRLNEQFF. Using reference TRBV13 and TRBJ2-1 for the parts outside the CDR3, the full variable domain is AAGVIQSPRHLIKEKRETATLKCYPIPRHDTVYWYQQGPGQDPQFLISFYEKMQSDKGSIPDRFSAQQFSDYHSELNMSSLELGDSALYFCASSLRLNEQFFGPGTRLTVL.

The rearrangement uses TRBV3-1 (or the pseudogene TRBV3-2) and TRBJ1-5; the D gene is possibly TRBD1 (6 bases). V lost 0 bases to trimming and J lost 6 bases, with 9 bases between them. Per the germline V gene, CDR1 is LGHDT and CDR2 is YNNKEL (reference sequence). The CDR3 is 14 amino acids. For the CDR3, the DNA is TGTGCCAGCAGCCAAGACCGGGGGCGTCAGCCCCAGCATTTT. This translates into CASSQDRGRQPQHF.

The chain links TRBV7-3 to TRBJ1-6; D call uncertain. The V and J ends lost 5 bases and 10 bases respectively, with 15 bases between them. Germline CDR1 SGHTA, CDR2 FQGTGA. The CDR3 is 14 residues long. The CDR3 is CASSPGQDGSPLHF. In DNA, the CDR3 is TGTGCCAGCAGCCCCGGCCAGGATGGATCACCCCTCCACTTT. Drawing the rest from reference TRBV7-3 and TRBJ1-6, the complete variable domain is GAGVSQTPSNKVTEKGKYVELRCDPISGHTALYWYRQSLGQGPEFLIYFQGTGAADDSGLPNDRFFAVRPEGSVSTLKIQRTERGDSAVYLCASSPGQDGSPLHFGNGTRLTVT.

The chain carries TRBV5-8 and TRBJ1-2; 10 nucleotides align to TRBD1. CDR3 size: 16 residues. The germline gives CDR1 SGHTS, CDR2 YDEGEE. Losses at the gene ends were 0 bases for V and 8 bases for J; bases not matched to a gene: 10. The CDR3 spells CASSLEAGTGERGYTF. DNA of the CDR3: TGTGCCAGCAGCTTGGAAGCTGGGACAGGGGAGAGGGGCTACACCTTC.

This chain links TRBV2 with TRBJ1-5; D uncertain. The CDR3 sequence is 14 residues long. Germline CDR1 SNHLY, CDR2 FYNNEI. V was shortened by 4 bases and J by 0 bases, with 7 bases between the two germline ends. The CDR3 sequence is CASSVTGSNQPQHF. CDR3 DNA: TGTGCCAGCAGTGTGACTGGTAGCAATCAGCCCCAGCATTTT. The variable domain in full, with the rest retrieved from reference TRBV2 and TRBJ1-5, is EPEVTQTPSHQVTQMGQEVILRCVPISNHLYFYWYRQILGQKVEFLVSFYNNEISEKSEIFDDQFSVERPDGSNFTLKIRSTKLEDSAMYFCASSVTGSNQPQHFGDGTRLSIL.

The genes are TRBV5-1 and TRBJ2-3, with TRBD2 matching 12 bases. Germline CDR1 is SGHRS and CDR2 is YFSETQ. The CDR3 is 17 residues long. V dropped 4 bases and J dropped 3; count of bases not matched to a gene: 9. DNA for the CDR3: TGCGCCAGCAGCCCGGTGACTAGCGGGGGCCATACAGATACGCAGTATTTT. The encoded protein is CASSPVTSGGHTDTQYF.

This clone was observed a few times. The rearrangement joins TRBV5-5 to TRBJ1-1; TRBD1 matches at 7 bases. CDR3 length equals 14 residues. Germline V gives CDR1 SGHKS, CDR2 YYEKEE (reference sequence). V lost 5 bases, J lost 7 bases, and 11 bases stayed unmatched. In DNA form, the CDR3 reads TGTGCCAGCAGGAGTTTGGGACAGACAATTGAAGCTTTCTTT. Residues: CASRSLGQTIEAFF.